This T cell receptor beta chain was recorded in a study of T-cell memory formation after mild COVID-19. Study-wide results and limits: The study found contracting CD4+ clones mainly in CM and EM and contracting CD8+ clones in EMRA. Cross-reactive memory apparently joined, as some responding clones appeared in pre-infection memory.

This CDR3 is built from 12 residues. Unmatched junction bases numbered 2, after V lost 2 bases and J lost 7 bases. Germline CDR1 and CDR2: SGHNT and YYREEE (reference sequence). TCRdb itself ran the 5' RACE reads through MiXCR, one entry per CDR3 protein. The sample lists about 410,000 distinct CDR3 sequences, more than 20% occurring once. This clonotype was seen a few times. Its antigen is currently unknown. The receptor comes from an adult woman who had mild COVID-19 (a few samples of this study predate the infection). Cell type and time point are not known. This chain links TRBV5-4 with TRBJ1-1; 7 bases match TRBD1. Sequencing was performed on PBMCs or a T cell subset sorted from them (not recorded which). The CDR3 sequence: CASSLRQGEAFF. For the CDR3, the DNA is TGTGCCAGCAGCTTAAGACAGGGTGAAGCTTTCTTT.